This T cell receptor (beta chain) appears in the sequencing data of a study of T cell responses to AZD1222 COVID-19 vaccine. CDR1 and CDR2 (germline): MDHEN, SYDVKM. V shed 6 bases and J shed 3 bases, with 16 bases lying between them. CDR3 length: 15 residues. Study outcomes and limitations: The peak T cell response came first, and repertoires were sampled only after it.

With regard to this clone: What it binds is not known.

The table came from immunoSEQ multiplex PCR; TCRdb's copy has only in-frame clones and leaves some out. In the table there are tens of thousands of clones, about 90% of which are singletons. The rearrangement links TRBV28 to TRBJ2-3, with TRBD2 as a possible D gene (5 bases). The origin of this receptor is an adult in good health. The specimen comprised peripheral blood, sampled on day 0 of AZD1222 vaccination. CDR3 protein: CASSPVPRGTDTQYF. The CDR3 DNA is TGTGCCAGCAGCCCGGTCCCTAGAGGGACAGATACGCAGTATTTT. Looking up the rest from reference TRBV28 and TRBJ2-3 gives the full variable domain: DVKVTQSSRYLVKRTGEKVFLECVQDMDHENMFWYRQDPGLGLRLIYFSYDVKMKEKGDIPEGYSVSREKKERFSLILESASTNQTSMYLCASSPVPRGTDTQYFGPGTRLTVL.